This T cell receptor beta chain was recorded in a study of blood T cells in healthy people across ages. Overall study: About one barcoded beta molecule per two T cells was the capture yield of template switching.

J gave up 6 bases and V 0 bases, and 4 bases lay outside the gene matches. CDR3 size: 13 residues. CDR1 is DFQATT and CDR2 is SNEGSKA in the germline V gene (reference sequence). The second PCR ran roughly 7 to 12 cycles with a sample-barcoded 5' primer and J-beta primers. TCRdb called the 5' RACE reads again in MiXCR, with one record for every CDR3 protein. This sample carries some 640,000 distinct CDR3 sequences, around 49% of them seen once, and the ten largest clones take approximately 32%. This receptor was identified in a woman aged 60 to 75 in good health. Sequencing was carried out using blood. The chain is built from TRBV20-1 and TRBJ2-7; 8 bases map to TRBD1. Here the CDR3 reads CSARDGTGSEQYF. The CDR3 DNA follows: TGCAGTGCTAGAGATGGGACAGGATCCGAGCAGTACTTC.